Listed below are T cell receptor beta chains from one sample, sequenced in a study of blood T cell repertoires in COVID-19. The data were produced by immunoSEQ multiplex PCR, yet TCRdb's version contains in-frame clones alone and is incomplete. The data show some 55,000 clones, around nine tenths seen once. The material sequenced was peripheral blood. All receptors come from a woman between 35 and 50 years old with active COVID-19. CDR3s include the opening cysteine and the closing phenylalanine or tryptophan. D genes are given only for firm matches. Size is stated for part of the rows, as once, few or many counts, or as a class when the clone is expanded.

cdr3_nt	cdr3_aa	v_call	clone_size	d_call	j_call
TGTGCCATCAGTGAGTCGAAAAGGAGCTCTGGGGCCAACGTCCTGACTTTC	CAISESKRSSGANVLTF	TRBV10-3	NA	NA	TRBJ2-6
TGCAGCGTTTCAGGCGATTACCGTAGCACAGATACGCAGTATTTT	CSVSGDYRSTDTQYF	TRBV29-1	NA	NA	TRBJ2-3
TGTGCCAGCAGTGGTGGGACAGGGGGTTTTAATAGCAATCAGCCCCAGCATTTT	CASSGGTGGFNSNQPQHF	TRBV6-1	NA	TRBD1	TRBJ1-5
TGTGCCAGTACCCTTACGAGGCCAGGGTCCGGAAACACCATATATTTT	CASTLTRPGSGNTIYF	TRBV19	once	NA	TRBJ1-3
TGTGCCAGCAGTTTACAGGGATATTACGGCTACACCTTC	CASSLQGYYGYTF	TRBV27	few	NA	TRBJ1-2
TGTGCCAGTAGTATAGGAGGTGTTGAGCAGTTCTTC	CASSIGGVEQFF	TRBV19	NA	NA	TRBJ2-1
TGTGCCAGCAGCTTCGGGTCCCGTACCTACGAGCAGTACTTC	CASSFGSRTYEQYF	TRBV7-8	NA	NA	TRBJ2-7
TGTGCCAGTAGTATAGGGACAGAGTACCAAGAGACCCAGTACTTC	CASSIGTEYQETQYF	TRBV19	NA	NA	TRBJ2-5
TGTGCCAGCAGTTTATCGTGGACAGGGAAAGAAAAACTGTTTTTT	CASSLSWTGKEKLFF	TRBV27	once	TRBD1	TRBJ1-4
TGTGCCAGCTCACCACCACGGGGTTTCTATGGCTACACCTTC	CASSPPRGFYGYTF	TRBV18	NA	NA	TRBJ1-2
TGCGCCAGCAGCCAAGATCTTTCTGGGACAGGGATCGATTATGGCTACACCTTC	CASSQDLSGTGIDYGYTF	TRBV4-1	few	TRBD1	TRBJ1-2
TGTGCCAGCAGCTTGGGAGGGACAGGACCAAATGAAAAACTGTTTTTT	CASSLGGTGPNEKLFF	TRBV5-4	NA	TRBD1	TRBJ1-4
TGCGCCAGCAGCCAAGTTGACAGAGATAATGAAAAACTGTTTTTT	CASSQVDRDNEKLFF	TRBV4-1	NA	NA	TRBJ1-4
TGTGCCAGCAGCTTAGTTGAGCGGGGGCGGTTTAAGCGCAATGAGCAGTTCTTC	CASSLVERGRFKRNEQFF	TRBV7-2	NA	TRBD2	TRBJ2-1
TGTGCCAGCAGCCACCTTCGGGGAACAGATACGCAGTATTTT	CASSHLRGTDTQYF	TRBV7-8	NA	NA	TRBJ2-3
TGCGCCAGCAGCCAAGATTCACAGGGGTACAATGAGCAGTTCTTC	CASSQDSQGYNEQFF	TRBV4-1	NA	TRBD1	TRBJ2-1
TGTGCCAGTAGTATCGGCAGGGGTGAAAATCAGCCCCAGCATTTT	CASSIGRGENQPQHF	TRBV19	NA	NA	TRBJ1-5
TGTGCCAGCAGTGACTTCGGCAGGGGCTATGGCTACACCTTC	CASSDFGRGYGYTF	TRBV2	NA	NA	TRBJ1-2
TGTGCCAGCAGTGACTCGATCGGCAGGGGCATAGCCGGGGAGCTGTTTTTT	CASSDSIGRGIAGELFF	TRBV6-4	NA	NA	TRBJ2-2
TGTGCCAGCTCACCTCCCCCTAGCGGGGGGTACAATGAGCAGTTCTTC	CASSPPPSGGYNEQFF	TRBV18	NA	TRBD2	TRBJ2-1
TGTGCCATCAGTGAACAGGGATTGAACACTGAAGCTTTCTTT	CAISEQGLNTEAFF	TRBV10-3	NA	NA	TRBJ1-1
TGTGCCAGCAGCTTCGGACAGGGAAGAAACACTGAAGCTTTCTTT	CASSFGQGRNTEAFF	TRBV7-6	NA	TRBD1	TRBJ1-1
TGTGCCAGCAGTGGACAAGGGCAGACAGGGATCAACTATGGCTACACCTTC	CASSGQGQTGINYGYTF	TRBV2	NA	TRBD1	TRBJ1-2
TGTGCCAGCAGCTTGGGAGGAGGGGTTGGGCGCAATCAGCCCCAGCATTTT	CASSLGGGVGRNQPQHF	TRBV5-8	NA	NA	TRBJ1-5
TGTGCCATCAGTGACCCCGGGAGTCCCCTCCACTTT	CAISDPGSPLHF	TRBV10-3	once	NA	TRBJ1-6
TGTGCCAGTAGTATGACCGGGAAGAACACTGAAGCTTTCTTT	CASSMTGKNTEAFF	TRBV19	few	NA	TRBJ1-1
TGTGCCAGCAGCCTGCGAGCATTCTCCTACGAGCAGTACTTC	CASSLRAFSYEQYF	TRBV3-1/TRBV3-2	NA	NA	TRBJ2-7
TGTGCCAGTAGAGGGACAGGAACACTCTATGGCTACACCTTC	CASRGTGTLYGYTF	TRBV2	NA	TRBD1	TRBJ1-2
TGTGCCAGCAGCGCTCATGACAGGGCACAGGGACAGCCCCAGCATTTT	CASSAHDRAQGQPQHF	TRBV9	NA	TRBD1	TRBJ1-5
TGTGCCAGCTCGACTAGCGGCTACGAGCAGTACTTC	CASSTSGYEQYF	TRBV2	NA	TRBD2	TRBJ2-7
TGCGCCAGCAGCCGAGGGAATTTGGCAGATACGCAGTATTTT	CASSRGNLADTQYF	TRBV5-1	NA	NA	TRBJ2-3
TGTGCCAGTACACCCCTGGATACGCAGTATTTT	CASTPLDTQYF	TRBV7-8	NA	NA	TRBJ2-3
TGTGCCAGCAGCTCAGAAGTGTACACTGAAGCTTTCTTT	CASSSEVYTEAFF	TRBV7-9	once	NA	TRBJ1-1
TGTGCCAGCAGGGAACAGGGGGCAGGCACCTACGAGCAGTACTTC	CASREQGAGTYEQYF	TRBV2	NA	TRBD1	TRBJ2-7
TGTGCCAGCAGCTCCAAACCTAGCGGGGGCCCCTCCTACAATGAGCAGTTCTTC	CASSSKPSGGPSYNEQFF	TRBV11-2	NA	TRBD2	TRBJ2-1
TGTGCCAGCAGAAGACAGGGAGAGCAGTACTTC	CASRRQGEQYF	TRBV6-5	NA	TRBD1	TRBJ2-7
TGTGCCAGCAGCCCCGGACTAGCGGGGCAAGAGACCCAGTACTTC	CASSPGLAGQETQYF	TRBV5-4	NA	TRBD2	TRBJ2-5
TGCGCCAGCAGCTTGGAGGGGACCTACGAGCAGTACTTC	CASSLEGTYEQYF	TRBV5-1	NA	NA	TRBJ2-7
TGTGCCAGCAGCCAGTCCAGGAAGTACGAGCAGTACTTC	CASSQSRKYEQYF	TRBV11-3	NA	NA	TRBJ2-7
TGTGCCAGCAGCCGACAGGGGTGGATGGCACCCCTCCACTTT	CASSRQGWMAPLHF	TRBV5-8	NA	TRBD1	TRBJ1-6
TGTGCCAGCAGTGAGCAGGGGCTCACAGATACGCAGTATTTT	CASSEQGLTDTQYF	TRBV6-4	NA	NA	TRBJ2-3
TGTGCCAGCAGTGCTACCGCAGGGGGCTTCTCTGGAAACACCATATATTTT	CASSATAGGFSGNTIYF	TRBV6-1	NA	TRBD1	TRBJ1-3
TGTGCCAGCAGTGGAGAGGGTTCACCCCTCCACTTT	CASSGEGSPLHF	TRBV2	NA	NA	TRBJ1-6
TGTGCCAGCAGCCCGGCAGGACAGGGGGCTTATACAGGGGAGCTGTTTTTT	CASSPAGQGAYTGELFF	TRBV7-3	NA	TRBD1	TRBJ2-2
TGTGCCAGCAGCTTAGGGGGGGATTCACCCCTCCACTTT	CASSLGGDSPLHF	TRBV7-2	few	NA	TRBJ1-6
TGTGCCAGCAGCTCTAGGGGCCTAGCGGGTTACAATGAGCAGTTCTTC	CASSSRGLAGYNEQFF	TRBV11-3	NA	TRBD2	TRBJ2-1
TGTGCCAGCAGCTTAGATCGGGACAGCTACAATGAGCAGTTCTTC	CASSLDRDSYNEQFF	TRBV11-3	NA	TRBD1	TRBJ2-1
TGTGCCGGGACTCGGCGGGGAAACACCATATATTTT	CAGTRRGNTIYF	TRBV30	once	NA	TRBJ1-3
TGTGCCAGCAGCTTCGCCGAGGAGCAGTACTTC	CASSFAEEQYF	TRBV11-3	NA	NA	TRBJ2-7
TGTGCCAGCAGTTTCTTAGACTCGAACACCGGGGAGCTGTTTTTT	CASSFLDSNTGELFF	TRBV27	NA	NA	TRBJ2-2
TGTGCCACCAGCAGAGACGAACGGACAGGGGAGAGCAATCAGCCCCAGCATTTT	CATSRDERTGESNQPQHF	TRBV15	NA	TRBD1	TRBJ1-5
TGTGCCAGCAGCCACACAGGGTACTACGAGCAGTACTTC	CASSHTGYYEQYF	TRBV6-6	NA	NA	TRBJ2-7
TGTGCCAGCAGCTCCATGCCGACTAGCGGAACTAGCACAGATACGCAGTATTTT	CASSSMPTSGTSTDTQYF	TRBV7-8	NA	TRBD2	TRBJ2-3
TGTGCCAGCAGTTATGCGGGGCGGGGCACAGATACGCAGTATTTT	CASSYAGRGTDTQYF	TRBV6-5	NA	NA	TRBJ2-3